This TCR beta chain is drawn from a study of blood T cell repertoires in COVID-19. On the study more broadly: Sites across the United States, Italy and Spain contributed samples from acute and convalescent COVID-19. T cells, B-cell-depleted T cells, or PBMCs supplied cDNA or gDNA.

Germline CDR1 LNHDA, CDR2 SQIVND (reference sequence). The ends lost 5 bases at V and 3 bases at J; junction bases unmatched: 4. This CDR3 has 15 residues. Authors' processing steps: Reference gene primer amplification gave nucleated cell count estimates. Clones were sequenced by immunoSEQ multiplex PCR, and TCRdb holds only the in-frame ones, with some missing. V and J calls and clone size come straight from that table; D and trimming were deduced from the DNA. The data hold around 230,000 clones, with roughly 80% observed a single time. The clonotype comes from a woman aged 80 or older with acute or convalescent COVID-19. The gene calls are TRBV19 and TRBJ1-4; 9 bases are a match to TRBD1. Sequenced sample: peripheral blood. CDR3 protein: CASSVDRGANEKLFF. The CDR3, as DNA: TGTGCCAGTAGTGTCGACAGGGGGGCTAATGAAAAACTGTTTTTT. Using reference TRBV19 and TRBJ1-4 for the parts outside the CDR3, the full variable domain is DGGITQSPKYLFRKEGQNVTLSCEQNLNHDAMYWYRQDPGQGLRLIYYSQIVNDFQKGDIAEGYSVSREKKESFPLTVTSAQKNPTAFYLCASSVDRGANEKLFFGSGTQLSVL.